The entry below gives a single T cell receptor (beta chain) sequence along with its context. What it recognizes is unknown. This sequence may be a read error, since a much larger clone differs from it by one base. This sample was taken from a study of molecular identifiers for immune sequencing clone quantification. Findings of the study overall: Shared barcodes on identical TCR molecules could underestimate the sizes of highly expanded clones.

TCRdb fed the PCR reads into MiXCR, producing one record per CDR3 protein. The sample contains about 510,000 distinct CDR3 sequences, about a quarter of which appear only once. CDR3 length: 14 residues. Looked up from germline, CDR1 is SGHVS and CDR2 is FQNEAQ. This clonotype was obtained from a human donor in good health. Some libraries in this study had Jurkat cell RNA spiked in. Sequencing input: naive CD8+ T cells from blood, with Jurkat cell RNA spiked in. The subset here: FACS-sorted CD8+CD4-CCR7+CD45RA+ naive T cells. The V call is TRBV7-8, the J call TRBJ1-1, with 8 bases identical to TRBD1. The CDR3 nucleotides read TGTGCCAGCAGCTTGGGACAGGAGTACACTGAAGCTCTCTTT. Translation: CASSLGQEYTEALF.